Listed here are 5 T cell receptor beta chains from one sample, sequenced in a study of response to subunit inactivated influenza vaccine. In TCRdb, the RT-PCR reads were re-called with MiXCR into one record per CDR3 protein. The table has hundreds of thousands of distinct CDR3 sequences, 25% seen once. The sample was CD4+ T cells sorted from PBMCs, taken 5 days after vaccination. The receptors shown here come from a man aged 45 to 65 who received an inactivated influenza vaccine.

The rearrangement joins TRBV29-1 to TRBJ1-6, with a tentative D call TRBD1 (5 bases). Trimming left V 5 bases short and J 4 bases short, with 12 bases between. The CDR3 loop spans 14 amino acids. CDR1 and CDR2 from the germline V gene are SQVTM and ANQGSEA. CDR3 loop: CSVRTGLYNSPLHF. CDR3 coding DNA: TGCAGCGTTCGTACAGGCCTGTATAATTCACCCCTCCACTTT. Filled out from reference TRBV29-1 and TRBJ1-6, the complete variable domain reads SAVISQKPSRDICQRGTSLTIQCQVDSQVTMMFWYRQQPGQSLTLIATANQGSEATYESGFVIDKFPISRPNLTFSTLTVSNMSPEDSSIYLCSVRTGLYNSPLHFGNGTRLTVT.

This clonotype was counted only a few times. The genes are TRBV20-1 and TRBJ2-3, with 7 bases that match TRBD1. Losses at the gene ends were 1 base for V and 2 bases for J; bases not matched to a gene: 3. The CDR3 runs 14 residues. Germline CDR1 DFQATT, CDR2 SNEGSKA (reference sequence). In DNA form, the CDR3 reads TGCAGTGCTAGAGGGACAGGCTTCACAGATACGCAGTATTTT. Its protein product is CSARGTGFTDTQYF.

In this sample, this clonotype turned up a few times. V usage is TRBV16 and J usage is TRBJ2-7; D is unresolved. In germline, CDR1 is KGHSY, CDR2 FQNENV. The CDR3 sequence is 12 residues long. With 0 bases removed from V and 2 bases from J, the gap between germline ends came to 2 bases. CDR3 residues: CASSQSTYEQYF. The CDR3 DNA sequence: TGTGCCAGCAGCCAATCGACCTACGAGCAGTACTTC.

The rearrangement uses TRBV11-2 and TRBJ1-2; D is perhaps TRBD1 (6 bases). The germline CDR1 and CDR2 sequences are SGHAT and FQNNGV. Trimming cost V 5 bases and J 1 base, with 11 bases left between them. The CDR3 runs 14 residues. This CDR3 is CASSPGAINYGYTF. The CDR3 DNA is TGTGCCAGCAGCCCAGGGGCTATTAACTATGGCTACACCTTC.

This clonotype was observed a few times. The chain joins TRBV2 to TRBJ2-7, with TRBD1 identical over 8 bases. V lost 2 bases to trimming and J lost 2 bases; unmatched junction nucleotides: 11. Germline CDR1 and CDR2: SNHLY and FYNNEI. The CDR3 totals 17 residues. Written as DNA, the CDR3 is TGTGCCAGCAGTGAACCTATTTCTTCGGACAGGGCCTACGAGCAGTACTTC. It codes for CASSEPISSDRAYEQYF.